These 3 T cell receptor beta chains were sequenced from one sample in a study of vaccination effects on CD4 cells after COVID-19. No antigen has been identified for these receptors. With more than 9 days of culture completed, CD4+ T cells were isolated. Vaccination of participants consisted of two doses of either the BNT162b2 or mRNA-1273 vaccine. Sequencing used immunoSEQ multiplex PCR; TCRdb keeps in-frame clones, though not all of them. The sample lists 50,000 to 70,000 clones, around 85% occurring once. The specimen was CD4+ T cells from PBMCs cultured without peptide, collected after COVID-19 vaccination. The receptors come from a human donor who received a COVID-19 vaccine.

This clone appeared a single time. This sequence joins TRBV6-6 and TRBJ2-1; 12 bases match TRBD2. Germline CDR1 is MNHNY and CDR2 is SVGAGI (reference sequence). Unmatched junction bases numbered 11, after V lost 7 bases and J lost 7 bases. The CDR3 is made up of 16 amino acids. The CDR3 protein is CASNPLSSGGGNEQFF. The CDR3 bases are TGTGCCAGCAATCCACTATCTAGCGGGGGGGGGAATGAGCAGTTCTTC.

CDR3 protein: CATSRHGTEQVQYV. In DNA, the CDR3 is TGTGCCACCAGCAGACATGGGACCGAACAGGTGCAGTACGTC. This rearrangement joins TRBV15 to TRBJ2-7; D may be TRBD1 or TRBD2 (5 bases each). The CDR3 loop spans 14 amino acids. Between the trimmed V and J ends, which lost 2 bases and 9 bases, there was a span of 17 bases. In germline, CDR1 is LNHNV, CDR2 YYDKDF (reference sequence).

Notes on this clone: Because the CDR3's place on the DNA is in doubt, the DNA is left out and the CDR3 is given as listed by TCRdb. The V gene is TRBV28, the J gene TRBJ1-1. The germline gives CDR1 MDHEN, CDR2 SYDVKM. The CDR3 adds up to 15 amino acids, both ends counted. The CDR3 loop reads CASSSRRAGDTEAFF.